This is a list of T cell receptor beta chains from one sample in a study of blood T cell repertoires in COVID-19. TCRdb's table, derived via immunoSEQ multiplex PCR, lists solely in-frame clones and lacks some. The sample lists 200,000 to 250,000 clones, almost 90% occurring once. The sequenced material came from PBMCs or T cells enriched from blood (not recorded which). The receptor source for this set is a man aged 25-45 years who had been exposed to COVID-19. CDR3s include the opening cysteine and the closing phenylalanine or tryptophan. A D gene is named only where the DNA matches it firmly. The listing skips clone size in some rows; elsewhere it reads once, few, many or a size class.

J gene,D gene,V gene,clone size,CDR3 DNA,CDR3 protein
TRBJ2-1,TRBD1,TRBV9,-,TGTGCCAGCAGCGGACGGACAGGCTACAATGAGCAGTTCTTC,CASSGRTGYNEQFF
TRBJ2-3,TRBD1,TRBV5-1,-,TGCGCCAGCAACACGGGGCAGGGGGAGCCAGATACGCAGTATTTT,CASNTGQGEPDTQYF
TRBJ2-3,-,TRBV4-1,-,TGCGCCAGCAGCCCGGGACTCAACACAGATACGCAGTATTTT,CASSPGLNTDTQYF
TRBJ1-4,-,TRBV30,-,TGTGCCTGCCACAGTGGCACTAATGAAAAACTGTTTTTT,CACHSGTNEKLFF
TRBJ2-2,TRBD1,TRBV3-1/TRBV3-2,once,TGTGCCAGCAGCCTCGGGACAGCGAACACCGGGGAGCTGTTTTTT,CASSLGTANTGELFF
TRBJ1-2,-,TRBV6-2/TRBV6-3,-,TGTGCCAGCAGTTACGGACAGATTTATGGCTACACCTTC,CASSYGQIYGYTF
TRBJ2-2,-,TRBV9,-,TGTGCCAGCAGCGTAGGAGGCAGGGGACCCGGGGAGCTGTTTTTT,CASSVGGRGPGELFF
TRBJ2-1,-,TRBV7-2,-,TGTGCCAGCAGCCTAGGGGGGGGATTGAGCTCCTACAATGAGCAGTTCTTC,CASSLGGGLSSYNEQFF
TRBJ2-3,TRBD1,TRBV5-4,-,TGTGCCAGCAGCCCGGACAGGGTTCGGGCGACAGATACGCAGTATTTT,CASSPDRVRATDTQYF
TRBJ2-5,-,TRBV7-9,-,TGTGCCAGCAACTCCCAAGAGACCCAGTACTTC,CASNSQETQYF